This TCR beta chain was obtained from a study of persistence of HIV-infected CD4 T cells. The wider study: Median time on suppressive ART was seven to eight years.

This clone was recorded only once. The antigen remains undetermined. This was the immunoSEQ version 4 assay in survey mode. Profiled with immunoSEQ multiplex PCR; TCRdb holds only in-frame clones, not every one. The sample has just over 35,000 clones; around 85% are singletons. Germline CDR1 ENHRY, CDR2 SYGVKD. This CDR3 is 15 amino acids long. Trimming shortened V by 5 bases and J by 7 bases, and 21 bases separated the two germline ends. Study-wide points: Rare CMV-responding cells carrying HIV-1 proviruses were not analyzed separately for TCR.

An overlapping HIV-1 Gag peptide pool stimulated these cells at about 1 ug/peptide/mL. Sorted nonresponding memory CD4+ T cells were CD40L-negative, CD69-negative, CD45RO-high. The chain couples TRBV10-3 to TRBJ2-7; D could derive from TRBD1 or TRBD2 (5 bases each). The receptor comes from an adult with HIV. The donor label of this sample is uncertain. Material: cultured CD4+ T cells from PBMCs, obtained from a patient who received antiretroviral therapy. The DNA for the CDR3 is TGTGCCATCAGTAAGGCCGGGACGTCGACTGGGGAGCAGTACTTC. Amino acids: CAISKAGTSTGEQYF.